The TCR beta chain described here comes from a study of human T cells and chemical hapten exposure. Looking at the study overall: Diphenylcyclopropenone was applied weekly to patients' scalps across the roughly 23-week study.

The table lists this clonotype with a few counts. One entry per CDR3 protein results from TCRdb running MiXCR on the RACE reads. The table records tens of thousands of distinct CDR3 sequences, approximately 11% of them present only once. Germline loops: CDR1 MNHNS, CDR2 SASEGT. V was clipped by 5 bases and J by 11 bases; unmatched bases: 18. This CDR3 is built from 16 residues. The time point: pre-sensitization, week 0. Treatment meaning: therapeutic diphenylcyclopropenone sensitization with weekly scalp DPC. The clonotype was recovered from a woman aged 50 to 65 with alopecia areata. Some clones in this sample may be carry-over from other donors' samples. The chain joins TRBV6-1 to TRBJ1-5, with 7 nucleotides matching TRBD1. Here the sequenced sample was whole blood, taken in connection with sensitization to the hapten diphenylcyclopropenone (DPC). CDR3 residues: CASSHGTEMGSRAQHF. The CDR3 nucleotides are TGTGCCAGCAGTCATGGGACAGAAATGGGGAGTAGAGCCCAGCATTTT.